This TCR beta chain derives from a study of Graves' ophthalmopathy and Graves' hyperthyroidism. In the study overall: No treatment had been given when peripheral blood was collected at initial diagnosis.

As concerns this clonotype: Its antigen is unidentified.

Amplification of TCR beta CDR3 regions used RNA transcripts. HTBI-primed first-round RT-PCR preceded second-round multiplex PCR. TCRdb re-called the multiplex PCR reads with MiXCR, one entry per CDR3 protein. The repertoire holds almost 750,000 distinct CDR3 sequences, with about 44% as singletons. Germline loops: CDR1 MNHNY, CDR2 SVGAGI (reference sequence). Trimming took 10 bases from V and 4 from J, leaving 16 bases between them. The length of the CDR3 is 14 residues. Study-wide results and caveats: The blood repertoire also included most expanded thyroid clonotypes above 0.001 frequency.

The receptor's source is an adult man with Graves' ophthalmopathy. The rearrangement uses TRBV6-6 and TRBJ2-2, with D unresolved. The sequenced sample was peripheral blood. The CDR3 reads CATSSRRITGELFF. DNA of the CDR3: TGTGCCACCTCATCAAGACGAATCACCGGGGAGCTGTTTTTT.